The present T cell receptor beta chain was sequenced within a study of identical twins. Points from the study as a whole: Insertions were fewer in abundant cord blood beta clonotypes, whereas memory repertoires showed none of this pattern. Potential partial confounding of zero-insertion analyses by invariant MAIT and iNKT cells was noted. Conclusions leaned on cross-sectional statistical analysis and did not track the same donors over time. Out-of-frame alpha sequences that twins shared showed excess low generation probability.

Germline-derived CDR1 and CDR2 are DFQATT and SNEGSKA (reference sequence). Trimming at V came to 5 bases and at J to 8 bases, leaving 16 bases not matched to a gene. The CDR3 extends over 16 amino acids. MiXCR, run by TCRdb on the 5' RACE reads, gives a single entry per CDR3 protein. Found here are some 630,000 distinct CDR3 sequences, roughly 7.1% of them singletons; the top ten hold 1.6%. Comments on this clonotype: Its antigen remains unidentified.

This same sample was also part of a study on yellow fever vaccine responses in identical twins.

The sequenced sample consisted of PBMCs. This TCR came from a woman between 18 and 29 years old in good health. The chain is built from TRBV20-1 and TRBJ2-5, with 11 bases aligning to TRBD2. The DNA for the CDR3 is TGCAGTGCTGAACCTCCTAGCGGGGGGCCAGGGAGAACCCAGTACTTC. It yields the protein CSAEPPSGGPGRTQYF.